These 20 T cell receptor beta chains originate from one sample sequenced in a study of technical replicates of blood from a few donors. Repertoires were generated with immunoSEQ multiplex PCR, while TCRdb's copy carries only in-frame clones and drops some. The repertoire includes 70,000 to 80,000 clones, around 97% of them detected once, and over 0.2% sits in the top ten. The source material was T cells isolated from PBMCs. These receptors all stem from a human donor in good health.

The genes are TRBV14 and TRBJ2-1, with D possibly TRBD2 on 5 matching bases. The CDR3 spans 13 residues. V was pared by 0 bases and J by 8 bases, with 8 bases between. Germline lookup yields CDR1 SGHDN and CDR2 FVKESK. CDR3 in amino acids: CASSQELGDEQFF. In DNA, the CDR3 is TGTGCCAGCAGCCAAGAACTAGGCGATGAGCAGTTCTTC.

The chain carries TRBV4-1 and TRBJ1-5; tentatively, D is TRBD1 (6 bases). The V end was cut by 0 bases, the J end by 5 bases, with 11 bases between. Germline loops: CDR1 MGHRA, CDR2 YSYEKL. CDR3 length: 15 amino acids. The CDR3 reads CASSQEFQGYQPQHF. CDR3 sequence (DNA): TGCGCCAGCAGCCAAGAATTCCAGGGGTATCAGCCCCAGCATTTT.

The chain joins TRBV30 to TRBJ1-2; no definite D call. Germline V lookup: CDR1 GTSNPN, CDR2 SVGIG (reference sequence). This CDR3 contains 13 residues. Trimming took 3 bases from V and 0 from J, leaving 8 bases between them. This CDR3 is CAWRVGANYGYTF. The DNA of the CDR3 is TGTGCCTGGAGGGTCGGGGCTAACTATGGCTACACCTTC.

The chain recombines TRBV29-1 with TRBJ1-1, with a tentative D call TRBD1 (5 bases). The V end lost 8 bases, the J end lost 1 base, and 14 bases lay between the germline ends. The CDR3 extends over 13 amino acids. The germline CDR1 and CDR2 sequences are SQVTM and ANQGSEA. CDR3 coding DNA: TGCAGCCTAGTCAGGGTTTCGAACACTGAAGCTTTCTTT. Translating gives CSLVRVSNTEAFF.

The chain recombines TRBV5-4 with TRBJ1-2, with 8 bases aligning to TRBD1. This CDR3 spans 15 amino acids. Germline CDR1 and CDR2: SGHNT and YYREEE (reference sequence). V was clipped by 3 bases and J by 4 bases; unmatched bases: 8. The CDR3 bases are TGTGCCAGCAGCTCGGACAGGGAGGTATCCTATGGCTACACCTTC. Translated, it gives CASSSDREVSYGYTF.

This clone was counted a single time. This sequence joins TRBV5-1 and TRBJ2-7; 7 nucleotides agree with TRBD1. J lost 5 bases, V lost 0 bases, and 8 bases had no gene match. CDR1 is SGHRS and CDR2 is YFSETQ in the germline V gene. This CDR3 region has 15 residues. As DNA, the CDR3 is TGCGCCAGCAGCTTGGTACGACAGGGTAGGGACGAGCAGTACTTC. Protein: CASSLVRQGRDEQYF.

This chain links TRBV19 with TRBJ1-5; tentative D call: TRBD1 (5 bases). The CDR3 totals 15 residues. CDR1 and CDR2 from the germline V gene are LNHDA and SQIVND (reference sequence). The V gene lost 6 bases and the J gene lost 2 bases, with 14 bases spanning the gap. CDR3: CASRNEAGGNQPQHF. CDR3 coding DNA: TGTGCCAGTAGAAATGAGGCGGGGGGCAATCAGCCCCAGCATTTT.

V is TRBV5-4 and J is TRBJ1-6; weak D call: TRBD1 (6 bases). Germline CDR1 SGHNT, CDR2 YYREEE (reference sequence). This CDR3 contains 17 residues. V gave up 0 bases and J gave up 8 bases, with 18 bases separating them. CDR3: CASSLAKGGGGDSPLHF. The CDR3 DNA sequence: TGTGCCAGCAGCTTGGCCAAAGGGGGTGGGGGAGATTCACCCCTCCACTTT. The full variable domain, in which reference TRBV5-4 and TRBJ1-6 provide the parts outside the CDR3, is ETGVTQSPTHLIKTRGQQVTLRCSSQSGHNTVSWYQQALGQGPQFIFQYYREEENGRGNFPPRFSGLQFPNYSSELNVNALELDDSALYLCASSLAKGGGGDSPLHFGNGTRLTVT.

V and J are TRBV25-1 and TRBJ2-7, with TRBD1 matching over 9 bases. V shed 8 bases, J shed 4 bases, and the junction held 6 bases outside the gene matches. Germline CDR1 is MGHDK and CDR2 is SYGVNS. The CDR3 runs to 13 residues. The chain's CDR3 is CASGLQGAYEQYF. In nucleotides, the CDR3 is TGTGCCAGCGGATTACAGGGGGCGTACGAGCAGTACTTC.

The rearrangement uses TRBV19 and TRBJ2-7; no clear D gene. Trimming took off 5 bases at V and 2 bases at J, with 10 bases between the two ends. Germline values: CDR1 LNHDA, CDR2 SQIVND (reference sequence). The CDR3 contains 13 residues. Here the CDR3 DNA reads TGTGCCAGTAGTCAACCCCCTACCTACGAGCAGTACTTC. It yields the protein CASSQPPTYEQYF.

The rearrangement joins TRBV12-5 to TRBJ1-6, with a weak D call TRBD1 (5 bases). Germline CDR1 and CDR2: LGHNT and FRNRAP. The CDR3 runs to 16 residues. Trimming removed 0 bases from V and 13 bases from J, with 19 bases in between. CDR3 protein: CASGLVSGRAIIPLHF. CDR3 in DNA: TGTGCTAGTGGTTTGGTCTCCGGCAGGGCGATCATTCCCCTCCACTTT.

This chain links TRBV29-1 with TRBJ2-5; 7 bases fit TRBD2. This CDR3 has 13 amino acids. The germline V gene has CDR1 SQVTM and CDR2 ANQGSEA. With 5 bases clipped from V and 5 bases from J, the junction kept 8 bases outside the gene matches. CDR3 sequence: CSVRSGGMETQYF. The CDR3 coding sequence is TGCAGCGTTCGGTCGGGGGGTATGGAGACCCAGTACTTC.

This chain connects TRBV6-1 to TRBJ2-1, with a possible D match to TRBD2 (8 bases). CDR1 is MNHNS and CDR2 is SASEGT in the germline V gene. CDR3 length: 18 residues. Between the trimmed V and J ends, which lost 2 bases and 4 bases, there was a span of 21 bases. The CDR3 is CASSEWGGGGGKYNEQFF. The CDR3 DNA reads as TGTGCCAGCAGTGAATGGGGAGGGGGCGGGGGGAAATACAATGAGCAGTTCTTC.

The chain carries TRBV5-1 and TRBJ2-1; 11 bases match TRBD2. The germline V gene has CDR1 SGHRS and CDR2 YFSETQ. The CDR3 has 17 amino acids. V gave up 2 bases and J gave up 5 bases; unmatched junction bases: 9. The CDR3 region has the DNA TGCGCCAGCAGCTTAATCGAGACGGGACTAGCGGACAATGAGCAGTTCTTC. Translation: CASSLIETGLADNEQFF.

V is TRBV7-3 and J is TRBJ2-3; TRBD2 matches at 7 bases. CDR3 size: 15 residues. Germline V gene lookup returns CDR1 SGHTA and CDR2 FQGTGA. V lost 1 base and J lost 1; bases outside the gene matches: 2. CDR3 protein: CASSLMSGGTDTQYF. The CDR3 coding sequence is TGTGCCAGCAGCTTAATGAGCGGGGGCACAGATACGCAGTATTTT.

This rearrangement joins TRBV28 to TRBJ2-7; 7 bases line up with TRBD2. V dropped 7 bases and J dropped 2; count of bases not matched to a gene: 8. This CDR3 region has 14 residues. Germline V gene sequence: CDR1 MDHEN, CDR2 SYDVKM. CDR3 coding DNA: TGTGCCAGCACCCCGGGGGGAGGACCCTACGAGCAGTACTTC. It translates to CASTPGGGPYEQYF.

The rearrangement uses TRBV6-1 and TRBJ1-4; D gene ambiguous. CDR1 and CDR2 (germline): MNHNS, SASEGT. The CDR3 consists of 14 residues. Between the trimmed V and J ends, which lost 10 bases and 2 bases, there was a span of 14 bases. CDR3 nucleotides: TGTGCCACCAAAAATCAGTTCACTAATGAAAAACTGTTTTTT. Translation gives CATKNQFTNEKLFF.

The chain is built from TRBV27 and TRBJ1-1, with D tentatively TRBD1 (5 bases). Trimming left V 0 bases short and J 6 bases short, with 17 bases between. Looked up from germline, CDR1 is MNHEY and CDR2 is SMNVEV (reference sequence). The CDR3 runs 16 residues. The CDR3 protein is CASSLSLAGKRPEAFF. Written as DNA, the CDR3 is TGTGCCAGCAGTTTATCTTTGGCAGGGAAGAGGCCTGAAGCTTTCTTT.

The chain uses TRBV5-5 and TRBJ1-2, with 7 bases identical to TRBD1. This CDR3 is built from 15 residues. Germline CDR1 reads SGHKS; CDR2 reads YYEKEE (reference sequence). Trimming took 3 bases from V and 4 from J; bases not matched to a gene: 9. The CDR3 DNA reads TGTGCCAGCAGCTCCACAGGGGAAGTAATCTATGGCTACACCTTC. Protein: CASSSTGEVIYGYTF.

The J gene is TRBJ2-7, the V gene TRBV10-1; the D is unclear. With 0 bases removed from V and 0 bases from J, the gap between germline ends came to 3 bases. The germline gives CDR1 WNHNN, CDR2 SYGVQD (reference sequence). CDR3 length equals 13 residues. Here the CDR3 DNA reads TGCGCCAGCAGTGAGTCCCTCTCCTACGAGCAGTACTTC. Encoded protein: CASSESLSYEQYF.